This entry describes one T cell receptor beta chain. Its ends do not fully match the called genes, so a read error is possible. The sample originates from a study of molecular identifiers for immune sequencing clone quantification. The germline CDR1 and CDR2 sequences are SEHNR and FQNEAQ (reference sequence). The CDR3 is 19 residues long. MiXCR, applied by TCRdb to the PCR reads, yields one record per CDR3 protein. The table records around 470,000 distinct CDR3 sequences, about 21% of them present only once. This clonotype was sampled from a human donor in good health. Some libraries in this study had Jurkat cell RNA spiked in. The V call is TRBV7-9, the J call TRBJ2-7, with TRBD2 matching 8 bases. Sequenced material: naive CD8+ T cells from blood, with Jurkat cell RNA spiked in. Subset described: FACS-sorted CD8+CD4-CCR7+CD45RA+ naive T cells. CDR3: CASSSTRATSGSQTLLRKF. The CDR3 DNA sequence: TGTGCCAGCAGCTCAACACGAGCGACCAGCGGGAGTCAAACCCTCCTACGAAAGTTC.